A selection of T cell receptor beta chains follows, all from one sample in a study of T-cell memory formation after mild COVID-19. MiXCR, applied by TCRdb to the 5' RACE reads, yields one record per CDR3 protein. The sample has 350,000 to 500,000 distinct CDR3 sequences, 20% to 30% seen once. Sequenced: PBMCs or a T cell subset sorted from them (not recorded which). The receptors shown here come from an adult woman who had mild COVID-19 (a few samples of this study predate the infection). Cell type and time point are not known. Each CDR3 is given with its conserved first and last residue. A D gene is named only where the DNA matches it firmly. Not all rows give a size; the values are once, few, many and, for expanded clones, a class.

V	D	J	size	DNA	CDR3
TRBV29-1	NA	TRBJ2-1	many	TGCAGCGCCAACGTCCATACGCGGAATGAGCAGTTCTTC	CSANVHTRNEQFF
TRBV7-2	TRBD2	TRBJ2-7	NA	TGTGCCAGCAGCTTATTAGCGGGAGGTCGCGAGCAGTACTTC	CASSLLAGGREQYF
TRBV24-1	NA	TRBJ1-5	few	TGTGCCACCAGTGAGCGGTCCAGTCATCAGCCCCAGCATTTT	CATSERSSHQPQHF
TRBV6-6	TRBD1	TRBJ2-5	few	TGTGCCAGCAGTTACTCAGGAGGGACAGGGGGCTTGGAGACCCAGTACTTC	CASSYSGGTGGLETQYF
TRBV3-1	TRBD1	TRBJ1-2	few	TGTGCCAGCAGCCCTCGCCCCACAGGGGGCTATGGCTACACCTTC	CASSPRPTGGYGYTF
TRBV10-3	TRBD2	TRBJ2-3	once	TGTGCCATCAGTGAGGGGCCTAGCGGGAACGAAGATACGCAGTATTTT	CAISEGPSGNEDTQYF
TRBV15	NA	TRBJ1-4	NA	TGTGCCACCAGCCGAGGGGGTAATGAAAAACTGTTTTTT	CATSRGGNEKLFF
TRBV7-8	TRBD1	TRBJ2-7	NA	TGTGCCAGCAGCCCCAGGGCAAGGGACAGGGTAAACGAGCAGTACTTC	CASSPRARDRVNEQYF
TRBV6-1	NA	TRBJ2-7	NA	TGTGCCAGCAGTGAATATGATCTAGCCTCTGTCTACGAGCAGTACTTC	CASSEYDLASVYEQYF
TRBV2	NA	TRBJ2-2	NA	TGTGCCAGCAGAGAGGACTCCCCCACGAACACCGGGGAGCTGTTTTTT	CASREDSPTNTGELFF
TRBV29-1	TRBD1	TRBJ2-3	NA	TGCAGCACAGCCCCGGGGACAGGAAACACAGATACGCAGTATTTT	CSTAPGTGNTDTQYF
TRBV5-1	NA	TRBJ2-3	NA	TGCGCCAGCAGCTATGACAGTGTCGATACGCAGTATTTT	CASSYDSVDTQYF
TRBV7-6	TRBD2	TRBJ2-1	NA	TGTGCCAGCAGCTCCCTATCCAGACTAGCGGGCCCCTACAATGAGCAGTTCTTC	CASSSLSRLAGPYNEQFF
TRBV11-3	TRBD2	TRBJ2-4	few	TGTGCCAGCAGCTTGGGGGAGGGCCGGGCCAAAAACATTCAGTACTTC	CASSLGEGRAKNIQYF
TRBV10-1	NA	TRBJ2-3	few	TGCGCCAGCAGTGAGTCTTTAGCGGCAGATACGCAGTATTTT	CASSESLAADTQYF
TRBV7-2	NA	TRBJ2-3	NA	TGTGCCAGCAGCCCAGTCGGTCGGACGCAGTATTTT	CASSPVGRTQYF